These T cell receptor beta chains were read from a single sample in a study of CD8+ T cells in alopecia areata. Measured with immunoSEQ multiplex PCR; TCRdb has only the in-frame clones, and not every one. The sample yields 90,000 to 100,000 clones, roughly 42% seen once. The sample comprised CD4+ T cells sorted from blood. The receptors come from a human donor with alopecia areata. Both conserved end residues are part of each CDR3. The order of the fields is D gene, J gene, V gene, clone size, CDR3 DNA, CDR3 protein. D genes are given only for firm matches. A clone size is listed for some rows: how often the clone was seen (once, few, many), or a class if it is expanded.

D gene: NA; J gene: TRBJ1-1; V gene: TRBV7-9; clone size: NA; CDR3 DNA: TGTGCCAGCAGCCCTTCGGCAGTCGTCAACACTGAAGCTTTCTTT; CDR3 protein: CASSPSAVVNTEAFF
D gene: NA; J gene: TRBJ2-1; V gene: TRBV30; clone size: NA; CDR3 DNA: TGTGCCTGGAGTGTTTTCAGTCATGAGCAGTTCTTC; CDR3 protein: CAWSVFSHEQFF
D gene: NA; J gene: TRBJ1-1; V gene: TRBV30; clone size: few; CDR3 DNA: TGTGCCTGCGAGTTGCTGAACACTGAAGCTTTCTTT; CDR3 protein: CACELLNTEAFF
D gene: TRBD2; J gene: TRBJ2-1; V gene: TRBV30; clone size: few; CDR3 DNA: TGTGCCTGGAGTACACAGGGACTAGCTGTCGATGAGCAGTTCTTC; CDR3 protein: CAWSTQGLAVDEQFF
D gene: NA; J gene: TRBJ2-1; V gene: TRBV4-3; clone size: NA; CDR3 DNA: TGCGCCAGCAGCCAAGTAGCCGGGAGCGGTTCCGACAATGAGCAGTTCTTC; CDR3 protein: CASSQVAGSGSDNEQFF
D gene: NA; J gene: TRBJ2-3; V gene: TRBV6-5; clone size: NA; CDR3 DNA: TGTGCCAGCAGCCTCCCCCCCACAGATACGCAGTATTTT; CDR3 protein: CASSLPPTDTQYF
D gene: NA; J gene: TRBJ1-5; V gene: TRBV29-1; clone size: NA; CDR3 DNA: TGCAGCGTTGAAGGGGCGTTCGGGCAGCCCCAGCATTTT; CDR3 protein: CSVEGAFGQPQHF
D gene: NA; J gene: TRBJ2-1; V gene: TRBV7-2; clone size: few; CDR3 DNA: TGTGCCAGCAGCTTAGGTGCGGGGGCCCCGGGTGAGCAGTTCTTC; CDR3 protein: CASSLGAGAPGEQFF
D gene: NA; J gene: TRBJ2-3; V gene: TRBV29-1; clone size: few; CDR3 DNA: TGCAGCGTTGACAGGTCCACAGATACGCAGTATTTT; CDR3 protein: CSVDRSTDTQYF
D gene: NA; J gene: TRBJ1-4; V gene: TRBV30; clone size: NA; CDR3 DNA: TGTGCCTGGAGTGCGGGGGGTGAAAAACTGTTTTTT; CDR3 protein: CAWSAGGEKLFF
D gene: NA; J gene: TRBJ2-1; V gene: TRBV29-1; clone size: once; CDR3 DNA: TGCAGCGTGGTCCGACAGGCCAATTACAATGAGCAGTTCTTC; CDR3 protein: CSVVRQANYNEQFF
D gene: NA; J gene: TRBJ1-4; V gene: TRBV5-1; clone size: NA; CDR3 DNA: TGCGCCAGCAGCCCCTCGGGATCTAATGAAAAACTGTTTTTT; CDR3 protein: CASSPSGSNEKLFF
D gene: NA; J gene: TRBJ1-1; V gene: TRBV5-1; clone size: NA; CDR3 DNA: TGCGCCAGCAGCGCGGGGCCGGCGAACACTGAAGCTTTCTTT; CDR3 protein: CASSAGPANTEAFF
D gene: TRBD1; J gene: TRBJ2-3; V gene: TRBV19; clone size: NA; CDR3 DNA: TGTGCCAGTAGTGGAGACAGGGGCCCAGATACGCAGTATTTT; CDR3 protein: CASSGDRGPDTQYF
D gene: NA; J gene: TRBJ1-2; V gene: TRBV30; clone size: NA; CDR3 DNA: TGTGCCTGGACCCAGGCTCGAATTTATGGCTACACCTTC; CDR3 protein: CAWTQARIYGYTF
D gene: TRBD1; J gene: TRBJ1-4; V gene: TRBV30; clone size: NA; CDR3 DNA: TGTGCCTGGAGCTCTTGGACAGGAGGTGAAAAACTGTTTTTT; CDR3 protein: CAWSSWTGGEKLFF
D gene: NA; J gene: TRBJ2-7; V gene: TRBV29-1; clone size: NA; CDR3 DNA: TGCAGCGTCGGACAGCAAGCCTCCTACGAGCAGTACTTC; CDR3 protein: CSVGQQASYEQYF
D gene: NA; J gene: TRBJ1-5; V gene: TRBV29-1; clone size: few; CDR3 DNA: TGCAGCGTTGAAGAGGGTGGTCAGCCCCAGCATTTT; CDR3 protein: CSVEEGGQPQHF
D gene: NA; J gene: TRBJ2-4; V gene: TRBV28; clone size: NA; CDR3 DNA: TGTGCCAGCAGCCCCTATCGGGGTGCCAAAAACATTCAGTACTTC; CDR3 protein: CASSPYRGAKNIQYF
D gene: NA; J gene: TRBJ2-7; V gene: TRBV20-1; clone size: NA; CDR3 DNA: TGCAGTGCCTCCCCGGACCTGCAGCAGTACTTC; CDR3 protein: CSASPDLQQYF
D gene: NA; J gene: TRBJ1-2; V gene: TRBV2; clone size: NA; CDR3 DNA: TGTGCCAGCAGTGAGTCCCGGACAATAAGTGGCTACACCTTC; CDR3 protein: CASSESRTISGYTF
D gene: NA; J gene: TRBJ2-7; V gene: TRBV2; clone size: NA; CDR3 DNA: TGTGCCAGCAGTGATAGGAGACAGTCTTCCTACGAGCAGTACTTC; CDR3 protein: CASSDRRQSSYEQYF
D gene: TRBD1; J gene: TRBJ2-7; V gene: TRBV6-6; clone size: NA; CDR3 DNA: TGTGCCAGCACCCGGGACAGGGTCTACGAGCAGTACTTC; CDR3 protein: CASTRDRVYEQYF
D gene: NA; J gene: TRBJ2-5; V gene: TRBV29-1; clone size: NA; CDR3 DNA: TGCAGCGTCGAAGAGACCCAGTACTTC; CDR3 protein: CSVEETQYF
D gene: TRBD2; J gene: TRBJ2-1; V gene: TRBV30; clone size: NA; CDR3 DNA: TGTGCCTGGAGTCTAGCGGGCGAGCAGTTCTTC; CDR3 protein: CAWSLAGEQFF
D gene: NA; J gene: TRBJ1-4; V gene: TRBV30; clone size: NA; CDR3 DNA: TGTGCCTGGAGTGGCCCAGGACCTGAAAAACTGTTTTTT; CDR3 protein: CAWSGPGPEKLFF
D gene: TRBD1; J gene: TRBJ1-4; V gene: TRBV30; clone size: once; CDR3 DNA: TGTGCCTGGAGCGACAGGGTGGGTGAAAAACTGTTTTTT; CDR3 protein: CAWSDRVGEKLFF